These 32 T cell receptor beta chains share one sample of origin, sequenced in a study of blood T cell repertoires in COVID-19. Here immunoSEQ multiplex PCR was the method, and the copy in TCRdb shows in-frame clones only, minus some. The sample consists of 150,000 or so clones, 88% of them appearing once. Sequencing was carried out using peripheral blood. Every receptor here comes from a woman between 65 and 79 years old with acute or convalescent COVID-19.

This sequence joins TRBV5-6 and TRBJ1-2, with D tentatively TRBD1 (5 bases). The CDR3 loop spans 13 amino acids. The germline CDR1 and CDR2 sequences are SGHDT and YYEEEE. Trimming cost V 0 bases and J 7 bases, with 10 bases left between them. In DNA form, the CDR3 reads TGTGCCAGCAGCTTGGAAGGGGCTGGTGGCTACACCTTC. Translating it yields CASSLEGAGGYTF.

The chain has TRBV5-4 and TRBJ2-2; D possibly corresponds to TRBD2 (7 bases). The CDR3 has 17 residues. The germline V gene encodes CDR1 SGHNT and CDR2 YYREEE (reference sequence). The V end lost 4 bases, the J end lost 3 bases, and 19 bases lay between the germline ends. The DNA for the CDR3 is TGTGCCAGCAGCCGGGGGGCGGGGCGACAGTACACCGGGGAGCTGTTTTTT. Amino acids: CASSRGAGRQYTGELFF.

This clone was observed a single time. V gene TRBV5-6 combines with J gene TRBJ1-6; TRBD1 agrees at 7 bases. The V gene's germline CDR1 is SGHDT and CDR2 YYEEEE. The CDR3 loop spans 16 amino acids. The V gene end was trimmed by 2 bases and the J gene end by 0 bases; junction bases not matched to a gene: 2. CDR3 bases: TGTGCCAGCAGCTTCTACAGGGGCTCCTATAATTCACCCCTCCACTTT. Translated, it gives CASSFYRGSYNSPLHF.

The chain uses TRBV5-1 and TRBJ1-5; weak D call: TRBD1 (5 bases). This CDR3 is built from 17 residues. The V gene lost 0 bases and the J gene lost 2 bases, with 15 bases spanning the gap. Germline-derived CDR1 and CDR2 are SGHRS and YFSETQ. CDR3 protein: CASSLAEKGYGNQPQHF. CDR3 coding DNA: TGCGCCAGCAGCTTGGCCGAAAAGGGGTATGGCAATCAGCCCCAGCATTTT.

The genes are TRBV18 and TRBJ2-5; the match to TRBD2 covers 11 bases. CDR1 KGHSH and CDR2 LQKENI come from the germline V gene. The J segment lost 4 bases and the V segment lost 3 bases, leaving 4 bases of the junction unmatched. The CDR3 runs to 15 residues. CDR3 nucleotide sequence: TGTGCCAGCTCACCCGACCTAGCGGGGGGAGAGACCCAGTACTTC. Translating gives CASSPDLAGGETQYF.

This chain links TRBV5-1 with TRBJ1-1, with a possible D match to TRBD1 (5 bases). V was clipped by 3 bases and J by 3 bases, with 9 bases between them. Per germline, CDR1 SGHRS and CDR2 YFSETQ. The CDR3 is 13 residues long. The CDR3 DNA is TGCGCCAGCAGCTCGCAGGGTGACACTGAAGCTTTCTTT. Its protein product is CASSSQGDTEAFF.

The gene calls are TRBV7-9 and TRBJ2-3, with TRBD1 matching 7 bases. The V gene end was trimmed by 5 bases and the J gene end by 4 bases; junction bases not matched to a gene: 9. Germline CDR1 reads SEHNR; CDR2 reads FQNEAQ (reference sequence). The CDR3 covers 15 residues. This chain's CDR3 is CASSLGTEWADTQYF. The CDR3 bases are TGTGCCAGCAGCCTCGGGACAGAATGGGCAGATACGCAGTATTTT.

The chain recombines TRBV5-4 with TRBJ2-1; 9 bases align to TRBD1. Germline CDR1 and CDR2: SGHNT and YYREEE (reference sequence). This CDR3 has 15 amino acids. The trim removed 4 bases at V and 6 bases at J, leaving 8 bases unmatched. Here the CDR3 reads CASSRPGQGSNEQFF. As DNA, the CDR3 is TGTGCCAGCAGCCGACCGGGACAGGGTAGCAATGAGCAGTTCTTC.

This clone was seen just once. DNA for the CDR3: TGCGCCAGCAGCCAAGAATCCGGGACAGGGCATGTTCCGTTCTTC. Its protein is CASSQESGTGHVPFF. This chain joins TRBV4-1 and TRBJ2-1, with 9 positions matching TRBD1. From germline, CDR1 is MGHRA and CDR2 YSYEKL. The CDR3 is made up of 15 amino acids. V lost 0 bases to trimming and J lost 15 bases; unmatched junction nucleotides: 12.

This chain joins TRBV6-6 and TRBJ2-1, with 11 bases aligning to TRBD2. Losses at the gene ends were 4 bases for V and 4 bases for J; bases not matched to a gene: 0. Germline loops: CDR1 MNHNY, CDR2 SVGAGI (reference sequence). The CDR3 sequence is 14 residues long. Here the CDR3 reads CASSSSGGYNEQFF. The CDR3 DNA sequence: TGTGCCAGCAGTTCTAGCGGGGGGTACAATGAGCAGTTCTTC.

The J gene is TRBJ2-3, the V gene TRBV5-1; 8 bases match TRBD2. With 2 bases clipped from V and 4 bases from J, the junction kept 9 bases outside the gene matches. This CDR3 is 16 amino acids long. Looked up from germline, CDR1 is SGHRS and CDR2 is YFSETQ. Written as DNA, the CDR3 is TGCGCCAGCAGCTTACCGGGGGGGCACGTCTCAGATACGCAGTATTTT. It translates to CASSLPGGHVSDTQYF. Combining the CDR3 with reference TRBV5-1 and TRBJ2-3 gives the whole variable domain KAGVTQTPRYLIKTRGQQVTLSCSPISGHRSVSWYQQTPGQGLQFLFEYFSETQRNKGNFPGRFSGRQFSNSRSEMNVSTLELGDSALYLCASSLPGGHVSDTQYFGPGTRLTVL.

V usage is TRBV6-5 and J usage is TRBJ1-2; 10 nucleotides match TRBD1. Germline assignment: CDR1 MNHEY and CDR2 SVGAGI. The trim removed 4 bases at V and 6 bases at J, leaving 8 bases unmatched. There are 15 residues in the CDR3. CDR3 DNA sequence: TGTGCCAGCAGTTTTTCGACAGGGGGCGCGGATGGCTACACCTTC. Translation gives CASSFSTGGADGYTF.

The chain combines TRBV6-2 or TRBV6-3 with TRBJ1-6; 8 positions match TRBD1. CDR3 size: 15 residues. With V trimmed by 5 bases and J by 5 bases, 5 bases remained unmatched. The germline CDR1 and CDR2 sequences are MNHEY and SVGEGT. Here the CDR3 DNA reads TGTGCCAGCAGTCCCGACAGGGGTGATAATTCACCCCTCCACTTT. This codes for CASSPDRGDNSPLHF.

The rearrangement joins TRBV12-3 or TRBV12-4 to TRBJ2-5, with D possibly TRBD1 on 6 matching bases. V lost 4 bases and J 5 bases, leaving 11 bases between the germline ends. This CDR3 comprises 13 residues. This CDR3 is CASSSNTGETQYF. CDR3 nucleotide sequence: TGTGCCAGCAGTTCGAATACAGGGGAGACCCAGTACTTC.

CDR3 sequence reads: CASSLKAGVGNSPLHF. CDR3 DNA: TGTGCCAGCAGCTTGAAGGCAGGGGTAGGGAATTCACCCCTCCACTTT. This chain uses TRBV7-8 with TRBJ1-6; possible D gene TRBD1, 6 bases. This CDR3 has 16 amino acids. V was shortened by 3 bases and J by 7 bases, with 16 bases between the two germline ends. CDR1 is SGHVS and CDR2 is FQNEAQ in the germline V gene.

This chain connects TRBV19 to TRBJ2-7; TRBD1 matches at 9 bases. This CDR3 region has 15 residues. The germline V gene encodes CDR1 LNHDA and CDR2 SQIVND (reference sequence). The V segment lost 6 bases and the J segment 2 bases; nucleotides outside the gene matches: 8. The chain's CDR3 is CASSEQGAPPYEQYF. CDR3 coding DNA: TGTGCCAGTAGCGAACAGGGGGCGCCCCCCTACGAGCAGTACTTC.

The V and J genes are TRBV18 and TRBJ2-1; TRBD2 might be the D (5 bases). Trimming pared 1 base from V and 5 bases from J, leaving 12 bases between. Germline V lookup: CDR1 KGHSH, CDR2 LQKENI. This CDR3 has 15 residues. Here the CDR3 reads CASSPQAVGDNEQFF. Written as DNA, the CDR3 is TGTGCCAGCTCACCACAGGCTGTCGGGGACAATGAGCAGTTCTTC.

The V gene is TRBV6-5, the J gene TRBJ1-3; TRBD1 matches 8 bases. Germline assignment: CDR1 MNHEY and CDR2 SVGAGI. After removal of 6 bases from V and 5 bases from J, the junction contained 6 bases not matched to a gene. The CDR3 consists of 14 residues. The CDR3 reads CASSPRQGRNTIYF. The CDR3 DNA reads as TGTGCCAGCAGCCCGAGACAGGGGAGAAACACCATATATTTT.

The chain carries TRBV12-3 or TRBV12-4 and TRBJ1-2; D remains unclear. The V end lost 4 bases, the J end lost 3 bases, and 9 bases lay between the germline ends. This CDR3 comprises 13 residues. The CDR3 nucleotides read TGTGCCAGCAGTTCGAGGGAGGACTATGGCTACACCTTC. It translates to CASSSREDYGYTF.

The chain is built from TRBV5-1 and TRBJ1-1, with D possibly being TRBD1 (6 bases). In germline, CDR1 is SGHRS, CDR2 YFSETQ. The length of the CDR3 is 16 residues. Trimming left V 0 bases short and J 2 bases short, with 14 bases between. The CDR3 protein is CASSLETGLYNTEAFF. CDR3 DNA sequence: TGCGCCAGCAGCTTGGAAACAGGGCTATATAACACTGAAGCTTTCTTT.

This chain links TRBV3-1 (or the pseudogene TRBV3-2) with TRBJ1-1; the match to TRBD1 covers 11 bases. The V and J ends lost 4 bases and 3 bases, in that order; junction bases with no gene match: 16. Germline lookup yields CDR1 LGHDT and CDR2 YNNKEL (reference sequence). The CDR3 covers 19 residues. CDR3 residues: CASSPGIRGQGARDTEAFF. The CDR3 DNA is TGTGCCAGCAGCCCCGGGATTCGTGGACAGGGGGCACGGGACACTGAAGCTTTCTTT.

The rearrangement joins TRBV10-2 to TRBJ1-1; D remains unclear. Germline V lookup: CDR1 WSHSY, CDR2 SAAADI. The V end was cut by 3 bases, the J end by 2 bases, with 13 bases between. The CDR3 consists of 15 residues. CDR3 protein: CASSDTSRANTEAFF. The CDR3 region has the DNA TGCGCCAGCAGTGATACCTCCCGAGCTAACACTGAAGCTTTCTTT.

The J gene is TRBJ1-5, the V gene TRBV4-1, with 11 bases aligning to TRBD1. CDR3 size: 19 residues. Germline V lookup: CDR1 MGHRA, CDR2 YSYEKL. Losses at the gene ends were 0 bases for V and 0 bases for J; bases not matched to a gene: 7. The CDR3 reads CASSQDRTGGTYSNQPQHF. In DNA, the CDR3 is TGCGCCAGCAGCCAAGACCGGACAGGGGGCACCTATAGCAATCAGCCCCAGCATTTT.

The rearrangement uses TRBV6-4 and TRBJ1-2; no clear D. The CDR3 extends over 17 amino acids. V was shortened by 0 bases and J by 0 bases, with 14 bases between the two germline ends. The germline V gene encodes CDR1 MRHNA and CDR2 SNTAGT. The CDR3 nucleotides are TGTGCCAGCAGTGACTCCGCTCCCGGGTCGGCTAACTATGGCTACACCTTC. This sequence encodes CASSDSAPGSANYGYTF.

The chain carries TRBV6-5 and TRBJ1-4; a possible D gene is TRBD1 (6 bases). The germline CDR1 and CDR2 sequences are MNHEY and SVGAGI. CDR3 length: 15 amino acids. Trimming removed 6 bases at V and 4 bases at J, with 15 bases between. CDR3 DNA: TGTGCCAGCAGAAGCACCGGGACACATAATGAAAAACTGTTTTTT. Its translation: CASRSTGTHNEKLFF.

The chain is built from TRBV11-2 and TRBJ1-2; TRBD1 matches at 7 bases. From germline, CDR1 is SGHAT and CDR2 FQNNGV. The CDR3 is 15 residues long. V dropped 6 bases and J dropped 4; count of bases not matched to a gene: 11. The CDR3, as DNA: TGTGCCAGCAGTCCAGACAGGGACAAAATCTATGGCTACACCTTC. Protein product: CASSPDRDKIYGYTF.

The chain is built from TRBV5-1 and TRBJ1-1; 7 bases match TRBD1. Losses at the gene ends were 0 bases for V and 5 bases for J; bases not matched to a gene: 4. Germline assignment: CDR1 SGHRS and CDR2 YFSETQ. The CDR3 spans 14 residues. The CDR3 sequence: CASSLGQGRTEAFF. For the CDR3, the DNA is TGCGCCAGCAGCTTGGGACAGGGAAGGACTGAAGCTTTCTTT.

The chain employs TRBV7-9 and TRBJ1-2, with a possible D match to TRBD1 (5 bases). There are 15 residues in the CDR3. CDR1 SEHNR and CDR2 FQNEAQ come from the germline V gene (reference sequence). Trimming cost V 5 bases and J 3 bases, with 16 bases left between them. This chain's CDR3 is CASSPGEGLYYGYTF. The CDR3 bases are TGTGCCAGCAGCCCGGGGGAGGGTTTGTACTATGGCTACACCTTC.

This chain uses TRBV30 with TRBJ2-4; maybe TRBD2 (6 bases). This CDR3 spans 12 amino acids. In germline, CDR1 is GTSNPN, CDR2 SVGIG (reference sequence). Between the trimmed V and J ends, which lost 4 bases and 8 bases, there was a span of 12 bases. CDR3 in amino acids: CAWTRGKDIQYF. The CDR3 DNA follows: TGTGCCTGGACACGGGGGAAGGACATTCAGTACTTC.

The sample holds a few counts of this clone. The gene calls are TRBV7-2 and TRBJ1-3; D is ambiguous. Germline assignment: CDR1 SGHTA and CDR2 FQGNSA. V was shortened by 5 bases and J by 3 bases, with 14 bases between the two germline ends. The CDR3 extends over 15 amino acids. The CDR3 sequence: CASSAKRVFGNTIYF. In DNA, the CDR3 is TGTGCCAGCAGCGCGAAGAGGGTTTTTGGAAACACCATATATTTT.

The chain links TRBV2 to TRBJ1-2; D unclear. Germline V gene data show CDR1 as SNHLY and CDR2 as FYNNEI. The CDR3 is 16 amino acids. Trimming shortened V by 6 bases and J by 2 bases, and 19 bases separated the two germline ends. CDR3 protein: CASRRVGHSGNYGYTF. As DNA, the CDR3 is TGTGCCAGCAGGCGGGTCGGGCACAGTGGGAACTATGGCTACACCTTC.

The CDR3 DNA follows: TGTGCCAGCAGTGCCACGGACAGGGCGGGAGGCAATCAGCCCCAGCATTTT. It is translated as CASSATDRAGGNQPQHF. The J gene is TRBJ1-5, the V gene TRBV2, with 8 positions matching TRBD1. CDR3 length: 17 residues. Trimming at V came to 4 bases and at J to 2 bases, leaving 10 bases not matched to a gene. Germline V gene sequence: CDR1 SNHLY, CDR2 FYNNEI.